Listed below are T cell receptor beta chains from one sample, sequenced in a study of blood T cells in healthy people across ages. TCRdb re-analysed the 5' RACE reads in MiXCR, keeping a single row per CDR3 protein. The data contain 1.5 million to 2 million distinct CDR3 sequences, about 28% of them singletons. The sample consisted of blood. The source of these receptors is a woman in her thirties in good health. The conserved cysteine and the conserved F or W are not part of the CDR3 here.

v_gene | CDR3aa
TRBV20-1 | SARDRTTSTYEQY
TRBV29-1 | SVGRPESLGDTQY
TRBV12-3/TRBV12-4 | ASSRRGPNTEAF
TRBV7-8 | ASSKSDRMDYEQY
TRBV4-1 | ASSQDQGGNEQF
TRBV29-1 | SVDRGGRNEQY
TRBV6-1 | ASSERSTATGSYGYT
TRBV6-4 | ASSDSIVSGGDQF
TRBV7-2 | AMQVTGRAPLSGANVLT
TRBV20-1 | SALEPRGYT
TRBV7-2 | ASSLRPLADQETQY
TRBV20-1 | SASEVGLDQPQH
TRBV18 | ASSPLDSYGYT
TRBV7-8 | ASSDPDRAGSPLH
TRBV20-1 | SASGAASGGNEQF
TRBV19 | ASSMDAGLPSGANVLT
TRBV4-1 | ASSQGERGGEKLF
TRBV3-1 | ASSQVSGSANEQF
TRBV20-1 | SAYPGQGSYGYT
TRBV7-9 | ASSLGDGRTGSGYT